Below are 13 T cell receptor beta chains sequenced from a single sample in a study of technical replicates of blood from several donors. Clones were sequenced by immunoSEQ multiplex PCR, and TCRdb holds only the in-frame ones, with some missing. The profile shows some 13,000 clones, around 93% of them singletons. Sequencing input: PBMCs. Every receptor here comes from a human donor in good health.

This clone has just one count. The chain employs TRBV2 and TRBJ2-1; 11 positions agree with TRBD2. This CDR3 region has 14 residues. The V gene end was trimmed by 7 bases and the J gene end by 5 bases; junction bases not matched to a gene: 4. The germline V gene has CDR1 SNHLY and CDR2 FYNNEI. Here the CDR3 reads CASIPGLADNEQFF. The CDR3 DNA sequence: TGTGCCAGCATTCCGGGACTAGCGGACAATGAGCAGTTCTTC.

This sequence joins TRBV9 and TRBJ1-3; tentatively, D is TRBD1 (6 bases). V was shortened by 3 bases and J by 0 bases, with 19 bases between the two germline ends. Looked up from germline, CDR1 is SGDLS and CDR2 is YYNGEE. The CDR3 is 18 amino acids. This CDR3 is CASSARQVLAGSGNTIYF. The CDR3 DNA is TGTGCCAGCAGCGCACGACAGGTACTCGCGGGCTCTGGAAACACCATATATTTT.

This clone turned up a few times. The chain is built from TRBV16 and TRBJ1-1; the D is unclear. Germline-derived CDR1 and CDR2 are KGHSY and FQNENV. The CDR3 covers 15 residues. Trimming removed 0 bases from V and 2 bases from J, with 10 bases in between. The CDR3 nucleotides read TGTGCCAGCAGCCAATCCGCGGGCATAAACACTGAAGCTTTCTTT. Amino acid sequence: CASSQSAGINTEAFF.

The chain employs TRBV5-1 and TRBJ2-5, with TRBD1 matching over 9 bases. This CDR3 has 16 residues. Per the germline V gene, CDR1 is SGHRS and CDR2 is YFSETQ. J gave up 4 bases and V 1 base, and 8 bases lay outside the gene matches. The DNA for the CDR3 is TGCGCCAGCAGCTTGTTCGGGACAGGGCGATTAGAGACCCAGTACTTC. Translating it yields CASSLFGTGRLETQYF.

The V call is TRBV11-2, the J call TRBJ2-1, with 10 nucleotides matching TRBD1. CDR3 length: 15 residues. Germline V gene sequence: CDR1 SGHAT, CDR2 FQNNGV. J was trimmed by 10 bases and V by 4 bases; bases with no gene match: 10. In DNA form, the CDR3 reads TGTGCCAGCAGCTCAACGGGACAGGGGTTCCGAGAGCAGTTCTTC. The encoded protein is CASSSTGQGFREQFF. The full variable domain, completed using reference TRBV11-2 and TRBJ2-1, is EAGVAQSPRYKIIEKRQSVAFWCNPISGHATLYWYQQILGQGPKLLIQFQNNGVVDDSQLPKDRFSAERLKGVDSTLKIQPAKLEDSAVYLCASSSTGQGFREQFFGPGTRLTVL.

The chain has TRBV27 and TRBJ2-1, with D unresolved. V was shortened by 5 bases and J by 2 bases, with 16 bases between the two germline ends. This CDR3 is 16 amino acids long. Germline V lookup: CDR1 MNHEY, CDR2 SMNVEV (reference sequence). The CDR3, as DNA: TGTGCCAGCAGTCTAGACGGTTCGCACACCTACAATGAGCAGTTCTTC. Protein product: CASSLDGSHTYNEQFF.

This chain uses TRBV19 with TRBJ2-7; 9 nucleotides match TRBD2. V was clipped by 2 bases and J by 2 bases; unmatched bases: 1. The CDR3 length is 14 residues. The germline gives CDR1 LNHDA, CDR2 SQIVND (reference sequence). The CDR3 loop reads CASSILAGTYEQYF. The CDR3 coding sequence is TGTGCCAGTAGTATACTAGCGGGGACCTACGAGCAGTACTTC.

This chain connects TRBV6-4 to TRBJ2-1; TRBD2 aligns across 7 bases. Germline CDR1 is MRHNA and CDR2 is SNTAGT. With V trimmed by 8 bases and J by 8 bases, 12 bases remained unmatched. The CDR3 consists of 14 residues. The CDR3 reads CASADRTRLHEQFF. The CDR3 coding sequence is TGTGCCAGCGCCGATAGGACTAGGTTGCATGAGCAGTTCTTC.

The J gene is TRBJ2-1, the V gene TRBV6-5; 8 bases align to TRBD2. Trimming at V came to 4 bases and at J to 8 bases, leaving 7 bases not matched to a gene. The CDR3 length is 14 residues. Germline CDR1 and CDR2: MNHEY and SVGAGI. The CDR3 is CASSSGLDRDEQFF. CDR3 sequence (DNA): TGTGCCAGCAGTTCGGGACTAGATAGGGATGAGCAGTTCTTC.

The CDR3 region has the DNA TGTGCCTGGAGTGTTCGACAGAAGGAGACCCAGTACTTC. Translation gives CAWSVRQKETQYF. The chain recombines TRBV30 with TRBJ2-5; maybe TRBD1 (5 bases). The germline CDR1 and CDR2 sequences are GTSNPN and SVGIG (reference sequence). The CDR3 loop spans 13 amino acids. The V end lost 0 bases, the J end lost 5 bases, and 10 bases lay between the germline ends.

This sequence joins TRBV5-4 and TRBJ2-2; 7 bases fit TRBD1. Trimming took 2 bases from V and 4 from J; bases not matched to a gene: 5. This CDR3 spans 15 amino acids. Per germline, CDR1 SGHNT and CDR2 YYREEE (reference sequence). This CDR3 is CASSFGQATTGELFF. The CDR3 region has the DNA TGTGCCAGCAGCTTTGGACAGGCTACCACCGGGGAGCTGTTTTTT.

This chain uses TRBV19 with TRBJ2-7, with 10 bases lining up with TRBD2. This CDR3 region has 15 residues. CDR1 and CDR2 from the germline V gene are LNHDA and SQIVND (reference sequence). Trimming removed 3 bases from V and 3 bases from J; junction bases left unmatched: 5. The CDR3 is CASSMGLAGDYEQYF. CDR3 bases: TGTGCCAGTAGTATGGGGCTAGCGGGAGACTACGAGCAGTACTTC.

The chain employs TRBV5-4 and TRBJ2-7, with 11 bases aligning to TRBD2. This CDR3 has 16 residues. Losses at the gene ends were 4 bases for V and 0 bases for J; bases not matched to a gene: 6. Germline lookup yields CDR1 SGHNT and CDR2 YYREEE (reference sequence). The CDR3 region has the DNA TGTGCCAGCAGCGGGAAAACTAGCGGGAGCTCCTACGAGCAGTACTTC. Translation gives CASSGKTSGSSYEQYF.